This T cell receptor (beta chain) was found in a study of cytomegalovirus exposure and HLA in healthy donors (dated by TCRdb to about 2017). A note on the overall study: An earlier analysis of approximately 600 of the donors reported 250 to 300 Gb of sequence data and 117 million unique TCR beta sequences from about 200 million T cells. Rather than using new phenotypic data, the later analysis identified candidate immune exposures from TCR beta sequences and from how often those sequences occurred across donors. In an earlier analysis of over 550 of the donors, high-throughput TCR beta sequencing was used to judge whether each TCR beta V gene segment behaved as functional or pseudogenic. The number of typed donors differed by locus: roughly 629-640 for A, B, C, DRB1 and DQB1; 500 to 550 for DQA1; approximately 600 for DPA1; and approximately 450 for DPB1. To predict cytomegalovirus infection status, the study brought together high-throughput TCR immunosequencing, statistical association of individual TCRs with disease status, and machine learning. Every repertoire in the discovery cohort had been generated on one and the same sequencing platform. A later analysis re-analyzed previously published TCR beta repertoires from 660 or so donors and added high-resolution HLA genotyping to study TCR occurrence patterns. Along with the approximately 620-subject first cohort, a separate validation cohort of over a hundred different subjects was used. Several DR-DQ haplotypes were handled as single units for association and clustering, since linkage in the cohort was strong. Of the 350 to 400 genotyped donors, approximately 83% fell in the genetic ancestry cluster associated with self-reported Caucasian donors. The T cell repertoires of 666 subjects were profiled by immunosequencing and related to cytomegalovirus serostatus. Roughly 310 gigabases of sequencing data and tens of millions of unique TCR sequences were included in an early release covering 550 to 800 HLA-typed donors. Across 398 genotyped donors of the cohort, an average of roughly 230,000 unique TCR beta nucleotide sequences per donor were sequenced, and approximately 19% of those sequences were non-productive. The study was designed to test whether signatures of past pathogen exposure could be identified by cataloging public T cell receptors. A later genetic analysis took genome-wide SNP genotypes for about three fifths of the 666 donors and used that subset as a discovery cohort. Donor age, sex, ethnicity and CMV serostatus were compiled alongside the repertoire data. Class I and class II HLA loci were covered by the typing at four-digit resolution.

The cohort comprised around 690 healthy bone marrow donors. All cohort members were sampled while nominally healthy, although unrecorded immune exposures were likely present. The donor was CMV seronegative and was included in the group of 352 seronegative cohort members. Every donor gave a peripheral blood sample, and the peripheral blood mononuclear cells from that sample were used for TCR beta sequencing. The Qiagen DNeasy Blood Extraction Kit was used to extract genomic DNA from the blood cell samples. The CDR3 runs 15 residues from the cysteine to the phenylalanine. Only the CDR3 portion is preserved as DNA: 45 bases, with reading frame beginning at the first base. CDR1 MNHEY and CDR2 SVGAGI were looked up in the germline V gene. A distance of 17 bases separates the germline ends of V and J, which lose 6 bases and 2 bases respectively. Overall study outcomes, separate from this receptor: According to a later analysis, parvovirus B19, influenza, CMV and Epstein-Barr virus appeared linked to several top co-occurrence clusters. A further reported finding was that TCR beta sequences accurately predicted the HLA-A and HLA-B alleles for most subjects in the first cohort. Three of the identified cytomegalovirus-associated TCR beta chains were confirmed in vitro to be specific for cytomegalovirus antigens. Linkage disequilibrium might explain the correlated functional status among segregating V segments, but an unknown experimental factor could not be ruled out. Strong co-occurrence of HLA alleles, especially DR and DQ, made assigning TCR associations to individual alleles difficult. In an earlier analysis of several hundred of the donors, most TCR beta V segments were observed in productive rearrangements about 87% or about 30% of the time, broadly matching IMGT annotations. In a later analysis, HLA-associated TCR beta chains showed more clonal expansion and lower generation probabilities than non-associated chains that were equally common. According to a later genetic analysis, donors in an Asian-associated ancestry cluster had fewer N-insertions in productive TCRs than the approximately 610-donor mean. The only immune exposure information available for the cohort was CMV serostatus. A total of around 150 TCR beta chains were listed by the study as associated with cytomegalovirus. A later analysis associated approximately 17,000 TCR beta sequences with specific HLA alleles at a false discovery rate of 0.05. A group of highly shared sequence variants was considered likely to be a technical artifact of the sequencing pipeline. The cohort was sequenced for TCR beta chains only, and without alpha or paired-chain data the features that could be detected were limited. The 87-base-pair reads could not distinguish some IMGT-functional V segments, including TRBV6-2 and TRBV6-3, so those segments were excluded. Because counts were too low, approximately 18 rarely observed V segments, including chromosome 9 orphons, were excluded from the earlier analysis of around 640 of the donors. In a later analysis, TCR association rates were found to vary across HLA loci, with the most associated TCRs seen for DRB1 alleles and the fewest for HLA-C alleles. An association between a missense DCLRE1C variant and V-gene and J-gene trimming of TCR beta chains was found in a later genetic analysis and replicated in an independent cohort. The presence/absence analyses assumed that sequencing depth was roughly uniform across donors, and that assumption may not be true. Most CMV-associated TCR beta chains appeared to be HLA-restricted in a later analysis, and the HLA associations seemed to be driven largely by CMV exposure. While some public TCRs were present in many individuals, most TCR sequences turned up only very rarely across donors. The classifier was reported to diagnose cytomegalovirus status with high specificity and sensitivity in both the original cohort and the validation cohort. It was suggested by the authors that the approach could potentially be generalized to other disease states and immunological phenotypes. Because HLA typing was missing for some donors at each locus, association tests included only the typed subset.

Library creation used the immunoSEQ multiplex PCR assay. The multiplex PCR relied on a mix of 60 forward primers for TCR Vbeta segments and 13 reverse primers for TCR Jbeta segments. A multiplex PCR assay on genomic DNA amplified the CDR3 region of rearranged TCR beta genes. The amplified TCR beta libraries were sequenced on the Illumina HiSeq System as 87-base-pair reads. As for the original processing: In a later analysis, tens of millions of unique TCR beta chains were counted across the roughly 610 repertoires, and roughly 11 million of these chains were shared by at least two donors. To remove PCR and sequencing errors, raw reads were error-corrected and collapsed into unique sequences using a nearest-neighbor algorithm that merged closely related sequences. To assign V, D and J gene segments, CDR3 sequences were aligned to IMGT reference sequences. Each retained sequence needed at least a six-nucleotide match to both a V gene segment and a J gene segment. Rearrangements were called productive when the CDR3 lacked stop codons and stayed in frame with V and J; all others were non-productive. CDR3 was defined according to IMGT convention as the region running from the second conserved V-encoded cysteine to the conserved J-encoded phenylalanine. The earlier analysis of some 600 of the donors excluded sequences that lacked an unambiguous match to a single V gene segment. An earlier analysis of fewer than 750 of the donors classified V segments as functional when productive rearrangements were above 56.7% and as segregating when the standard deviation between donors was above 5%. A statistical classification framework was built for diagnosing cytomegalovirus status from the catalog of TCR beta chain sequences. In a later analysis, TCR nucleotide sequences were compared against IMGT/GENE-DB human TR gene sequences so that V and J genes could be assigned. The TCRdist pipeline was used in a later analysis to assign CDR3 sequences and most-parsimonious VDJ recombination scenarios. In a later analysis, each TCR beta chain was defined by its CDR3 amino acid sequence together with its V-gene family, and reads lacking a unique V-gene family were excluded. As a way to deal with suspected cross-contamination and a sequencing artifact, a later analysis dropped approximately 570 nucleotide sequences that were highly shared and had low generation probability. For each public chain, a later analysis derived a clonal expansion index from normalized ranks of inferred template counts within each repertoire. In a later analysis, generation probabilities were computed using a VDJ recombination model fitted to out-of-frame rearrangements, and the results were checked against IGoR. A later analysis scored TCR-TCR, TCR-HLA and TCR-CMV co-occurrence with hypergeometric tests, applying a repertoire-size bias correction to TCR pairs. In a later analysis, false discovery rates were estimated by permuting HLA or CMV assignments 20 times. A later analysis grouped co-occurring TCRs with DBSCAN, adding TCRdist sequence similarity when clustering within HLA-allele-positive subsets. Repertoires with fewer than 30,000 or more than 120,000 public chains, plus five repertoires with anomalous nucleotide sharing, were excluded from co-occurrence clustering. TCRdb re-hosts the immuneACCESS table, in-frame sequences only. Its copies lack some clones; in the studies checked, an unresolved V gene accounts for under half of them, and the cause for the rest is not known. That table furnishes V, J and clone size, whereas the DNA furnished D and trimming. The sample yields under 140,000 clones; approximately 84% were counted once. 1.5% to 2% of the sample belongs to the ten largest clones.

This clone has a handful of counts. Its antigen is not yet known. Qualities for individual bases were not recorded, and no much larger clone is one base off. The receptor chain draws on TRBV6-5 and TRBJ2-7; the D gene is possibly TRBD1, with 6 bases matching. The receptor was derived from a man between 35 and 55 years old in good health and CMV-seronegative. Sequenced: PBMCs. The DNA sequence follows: TGTGCCAGCAGCCAGAAAGGTCAGGGGACCTACGAGCAGTACTTC. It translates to CASSQKGQGTYEQYF.